The 24 T cell receptor beta chains presented below share a single source sample, sequenced in a study of blood T cells in healthy people across ages. It was with a sample-barcoded 5' primer and a J-beta primer mix that a second PCR of about 6 to 12 cycles was run. TCRdb fed the 5' RACE reads into MiXCR, producing one record per CDR3 protein. This table has hundreds of thousands of distinct CDR3 sequences, about 53% appearing once. The source material was blood. The receptors shown here come from an elderly man in good health.

The rearrangement uses TRBV6-2 or TRBV6-3 and TRBJ2-5; D is possibly TRBD1 (6 bases). TRBJ2-7 matches the DNA end more closely, so the J call is doubtful. The CDR3 runs 15 residues. Germline V gene sequence: CDR1 MNHEY, CDR2 SVGEGT. CDR3 residues: CASSYSIGTHSEQYF. The DNA of the CDR3 is TGTGCCAGCAGTTACTCGATCGGGACACACTCCGAGCAGTACTTC.

V usage is TRBV2 and J usage is TRBJ2-1, with D possibly being TRBD2 (5 bases). The CDR3 consists of 14 residues. Trimming shortened V by 8 bases and J by 6 bases, and 17 bases separated the two germline ends. Per germline, CDR1 SNHLY and CDR2 FYNNEI. CDR3 protein: CASAGMRPANEQFF. The CDR3 DNA is TGTGCCAGCGCCGGGATGCGCCCGGCCAATGAGCAGTTCTTC.

CDR3 nucleotides: TGTGCCAGCAGTAACTTGGGCGAGCAGTACTTC. It translates to CASSNLGEQYF. The chain recombines TRBV14 with TRBJ2-4; D call uncertain. The closer fit of TRBJ2-7 to the DNA end suggests the J call may be wrong. From germline, CDR1 is SGHDN and CDR2 FVKESK. The CDR3 is 11 residues long.

The chain combines TRBV2 with TRBJ2-2, with TRBD2 matching over 8 bases. From germline, CDR1 is SNHLY and CDR2 FYNNEI. The CDR3 runs 15 residues. Losses at the gene ends were 8 bases for V and 7 bases for J; bases not matched to a gene: 12. This chain's CDR3 is CASGSRLASIGELFF. The CDR3 region has the DNA TGTGCCAGCGGATCAAGACTAGCGTCCATCGGGGAGCTGTTTTTT.

Concerning this clonotype itself: Relative to the germline gene, one junction end is altered; a read error may explain this. The chain combines TRBV7-2 with TRBJ2-1; no clear D. The CDR3 consists of 15 residues. The germline gives CDR1 SGHTA, CDR2 FQGNSA. The CDR3 region is CASSLALGSYDEQFF. The CDR3 DNA is TGTGCCAGCAGCTTAGCGCTAGGCTCCTACGATGAGCAGTTCTTC.

The chain is built from TRBV24-1 and TRBJ2-5; tentatively, D is TRBD1 or TRBD2 (6 bases each). Germline CDR1 reads KGHDR; CDR2 reads SFDVKD. Trimming removed 5 bases from V and 5 bases from J, with 17 bases in between. The CDR3 spans 15 residues. The CDR3, as DNA: TGTGCCACCAGTGGCCCTCGGGGGCGGCCCGAGACCCAGTACTTC. Protein sequence: CATSGPRGRPETQYF.

The chain combines TRBV6-5 with TRBJ2-4; TRBD2 agrees at 15 bases. CDR3 size: 18 residues. Germline-derived CDR1 and CDR2 are MNHEY and SVGAGI. V trimming: 4 bases; J trimming: 1 base; junction bases outside the gene matches: 5. CDR3 DNA: TGTGCCAGCAGTTCCCGGACTAGCGGGAGGGCCGCCAAAAACATTCAGTACTTC. Its translation: CASSSRTSGRAAKNIQYF.

This clonotype was recorded only once. Relative to the germline gene, one junction end is altered; a read error may explain this. The chain links TRBV3-1 to TRBJ2-4, with D tentatively TRBD2 (6 bases). The end of the DNA is better explained by TRBJ2-7, so the J call may be wrong. The germline V gene has CDR1 LGHDT and CDR2 YNNKEL (reference sequence). The CDR3 loop spans 15 amino acids. The CDR3 is CASSQGSSEPYEQYF. The CDR3 region has the DNA TGCGCCAGCAGCCAAGGGTCTAGCGAACCGTACGAGCAGTACTTC.

V is TRBV3-1 and J is TRBJ2-1; TRBD2 is a possible D gene (6 bases). Germline assignment: CDR1 LGHDT and CDR2 YNNKEL (reference sequence). The CDR3 totals 16 residues. V was clipped by 1 base and J by 4 bases, with 14 bases between them. CDR3 in DNA: TGTGCCAGCAGCCAAGCTGGGCTAGCGTGGTACAATGAGCAGTTCTTC. Encoded protein: CASSQAGLAWYNEQFF.

This chain links TRBV28 with TRBJ2-7, with TRBD1 matching over 7 bases. Germline assignment: CDR1 MDHEN and CDR2 SYDVKM. CDR3 length: 15 residues. The ends lost 6 bases at V and 2 bases at J; junction bases unmatched: 10. The CDR3 protein is CASSPHRGGTYEQYF. The CDR3 DNA follows: TGTGCCAGCAGCCCTCACAGGGGTGGCACCTACGAGCAGTACTTC. The full variable domain, its missing parts supplied by reference TRBV28 and TRBJ2-7, is DVKVTQSSRYLVKRTGEKVFLECVQDMDHENMFWYRQDPGLGLRLIYFSYDVKMKEKGDIPEGYSVSREKKERFSLILESASTNQTSMYLCASSPHRGGTYEQYFGPGTRLTVT.

The rearrangement links TRBV7-2 to TRBJ2-7, with 10 bases fitting TRBD1. The trim removed 3 bases at V and 6 bases at J, leaving 8 bases unmatched. This CDR3 is built from 15 residues. The germline V gene encodes CDR1 SGHTA and CDR2 FQGNSA. CDR3 in amino acids: CASSFPGTGVIEQYF. CDR3 nucleotides: TGTGCCAGCAGCTTCCCTGGGACAGGGGTGATCGAGCAGTACTTC.

The chain couples TRBV5-6 to TRBJ2-7, with a weak D call TRBD1 (5 bases). Germline-derived CDR1 and CDR2 are SGHDT and YYEEEE. The length of the CDR3 is 14 residues. The V and J ends lost 0 bases and 3 bases respectively, with 10 bases between them. CDR3 in DNA: TGTGCCAGCAGCTTGGGACAGACGAACTACGAGCAGTACTTC. This codes for CASSLGQTNYEQYF.

This chain links TRBV21-1 with TRBJ2-5; TRBD2, as called in the table, went unchecked against the DNA. TRBV21-1 is a known pseudogene. The CDR3 is 17 amino acids. The CDR3 region is CASSKLCASGISYGQYF. CDR3 bases: TGTGCCAGCAGCAAACTGTGCGCTAGCGGGATTTCCTACGGGCAGTACTTC.

The chain links TRBV20-1 to TRBJ1-2; 9 bases line up with TRBD1. This CDR3 spans 14 amino acids. V trimming: 5 bases; J trimming: 8 bases; junction bases outside the gene matches: 12. Germline V gene data show CDR1 as DFQATT and CDR2 as SNEGSKA (reference sequence). The CDR3 DNA reads as TGCAGTGCTCCCGGGACAGGGACCCTCGGGGGCTACACCTTC. Residues: CSAPGTGTLGGYTF.

This rearrangement joins TRBV20-1 to TRBJ2-1; 9 nucleotides align to TRBD2. The CDR3 loop spans 15 amino acids. V lost 5 bases to trimming and J lost 6 bases; unmatched junction nucleotides: 11. Germline lookup yields CDR1 DFQATT and CDR2 SNEGSKA (reference sequence). The CDR3 is CSAYTPGTSSNEQFF. For the CDR3, the DNA is TGCAGTGCTTATACACCCGGGACTAGCAGCAATGAGCAGTTCTTC.

The rearrangement joins TRBV6-1 to TRBJ2-7, with a weak D call TRBD2 (5 bases). CDR3 size: 15 residues. V lost 4 bases and J lost 5, with 18 bases in between. Per the germline V gene, CDR1 is MNHNS and CDR2 is SASEGT. The CDR3 DNA reads as TGTGCCAGCAGTGCCAAAAGGAGGCTCCCCAACGAGCAGTACTTC. This codes for CASSAKRRLPNEQYF.

The CDR3 is CASSQSESSYNEQFF. The CDR3 DNA is TGTGCCAGCAGCCAAAGCGAAAGCTCCTACAATGAGCAGTTCTTC. This chain connects TRBV7-8 to TRBJ2-1; D is ambiguous. The CDR3 loop spans 15 amino acids. Germline CDR1 and CDR2: SGHVS and FQNEAQ. Deletions cut 5 bases from V and 0 bases from J, with 11 bases between. Full variable domain (remainder filled in from reference TRBV7-8 and TRBJ2-1): GAGVSQSPRYKVAKRGQDVALRCDPISGHVSLFWYQQALGQGPEFLTYFQNEAQLDKSGLPSDRFFAERPEGSVSTLKIQRTQQEDSAVYLCASSQSESSYNEQFFGPGTRLTVL.

The chain employs TRBV14 and TRBJ2-7; D not resolved. The ends were cut back, 0 bases at V and 8 bases at J, with 5 bases in the middle. Germline CDR1 SGHDN, CDR2 FVKESK. The CDR3 runs to 11 residues. The CDR3 sequence: CASSQEGKQYF. CDR3 sequence (DNA): TGTGCCAGCAGCCAAGAAGGGAAGCAGTACTTC.

This clonotype was seen a handful of times. V usage is TRBV2 and J usage is TRBJ2-5; D possibly corresponds to TRBD2 (5 bases). This CDR3 is built from 13 residues. Trimming stripped 8 bases from V and 13 bases from J, with 23 bases between. Looked up from germline, CDR1 is SNHLY and CDR2 is FYNNEI. As DNA, the CDR3 is TGTGCCAGCCGAACCCCTCGACCCGGGGAGACGTACTTC. Residues: CASRTPRPGETYF.

This rearrangement joins TRBV6-5 to TRBJ1-6; TRBD1 aligns across 7 bases. Germline V lookup: CDR1 MNHEY, CDR2 SVGAGI. CDR3 length: 14 residues. Unmatched junction bases numbered 3, after V lost 0 bases and J lost 10 bases. CDR3 coding DNA: TGTGCCAGCAGTTACTCGAACAGGGGATCACCCCTCCACTTT. It translates to CASSYSNRGSPLHF.

This chain connects TRBV6-1 to TRBJ2-1; TRBD2 might be the D (5 bases). CDR3 length equals 15 residues. Trimming removed 6 bases from V and 6 bases from J, with 18 bases in between. Germline V gene sequence: CDR1 MNHNS, CDR2 SASEGT. For the CDR3, the DNA is TGTGCCAGCAGGAAGTCCGGACTGGGGATCAATGAGCAGTTCTTC. The encoded protein is CASRKSGLGINEQFF.

The V gene is TRBV24-1, the J gene TRBJ2-5; D ambiguous. CDR1 and CDR2 from the germline V gene are KGHDR and SFDVKD. CDR3 length equals 14 residues. Trimming shortened V by 3 bases and J by 1 base, and 8 bases separated the two germline ends. CDR3 bases: TGTGCCACCAGTGATCCGGGCCGCCAAGAGACCCAGTACTTC. Residues: CATSDPGRQETQYF.

This chain connects TRBV28 to TRBJ2-7; tentatively, D is TRBD1 (5 bases). Germline CDR1 is MDHEN and CDR2 is SYDVKM. V was cut by 6 bases and J by 2 bases, with 14 bases left in between. The CDR3 runs to 14 residues. CDR3 DNA sequence: TGTGCCAGCAGGTTAGGACATACAACCTACGAGCAGTACTTC. It yields the protein CASRLGHTTYEQYF.

This clonotype has more than one count but fewer than ten. This chain links TRBV20-1 with TRBJ1-5; possible D gene TRBD1, 6 bases. The germline CDR1 and CDR2 sequences are DFQATT and SNEGSKA (reference sequence). The CDR3 consists of 16 residues. V gave up 6 bases and J gave up 0 bases, with 18 bases separating them. The CDR3 bases are TGCAGTGCGGGCCAGGGGTCGGGATATAGCAATCAGCCCCAGCATTTT. Its protein product is CSAGQGSGYSNQPQHF.